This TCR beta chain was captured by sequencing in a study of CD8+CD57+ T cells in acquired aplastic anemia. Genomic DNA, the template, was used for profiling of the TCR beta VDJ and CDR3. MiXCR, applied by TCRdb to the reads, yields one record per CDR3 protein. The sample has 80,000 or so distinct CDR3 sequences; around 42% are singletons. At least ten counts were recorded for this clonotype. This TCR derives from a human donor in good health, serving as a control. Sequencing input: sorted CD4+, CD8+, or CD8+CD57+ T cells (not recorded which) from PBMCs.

The CDR3 spells CASSRAGVSSYNEQFF. CDR3 nucleotide sequence: TGTGCCAGCAGCCGCGCGGGGGTCAGCTCCTACAATGAGCAGTTCTTC. This chain joins TRBV2 and TRBJ2-1; 7 bases are a match to TRBD2. J gave up 0 bases and V 6 bases, and 8 bases lay outside the gene matches. Germline CDR1 reads SNHLY; CDR2 reads FYNNEI. This CDR3 is built from 16 residues.